This entry lists 25 T cell receptor beta chains sequenced from one sample in a study of cytomegalovirus exposure and HLA in healthy donors. PCR primers comprised 60 Vbeta and 13 Jbeta primers. The assay was immunoSEQ multiplex PCR, and TCRdb's table has in-frame clones only and misses some. The sample consists of about 100,000 clones, 60% to 80% of them appearing once. Sequencing input: PBMCs. These receptors were obtained from a man aged 45-65 years in good health and CMV-seropositive.

The chain joins TRBV9 to TRBJ2-1; 8 nucleotides line up with TRBD2. This CDR3 has 14 amino acids. From germline, CDR1 is SGDLS and CDR2 YYNGEE. Germline trimming cut 3 bases from V and 6 bases from J; bases unmatched to any gene: 5. The CDR3 loop is CASSAPGGVNEQFF. The CDR3 DNA follows: TGTGCCAGCAGCGCCCCCGGGGGGGTCAATGAGCAGTTCTTC.

The gene calls are TRBV5-1 and TRBJ2-7, with 7 positions matching TRBD1. With 4 bases clipped from V and 9 bases from J, the junction kept 13 bases outside the gene matches. Germline CDR1 SGHRS, CDR2 YFSETQ. The CDR3 totals 14 residues. As DNA, the CDR3 is TGCGCCAGCAGCCTCGAGGACAGGTGGATGCGGCAGTACTTC. Its protein is CASSLEDRWMRQYF.

The rearrangement joins TRBV5-1 to TRBJ1-4, with TRBD1 matching 9 bases. Germline CDR1 is SGHRS and CDR2 is YFSETQ. V dropped 4 bases and J dropped 5; count of bases not matched to a gene: 15. This CDR3 contains 18 residues. For the CDR3, the DNA is TGCGCCAGCAGCCCTGAACAGGGGGCCAGGACCCTAAATGAAAAACTGTTTTTT. It translates to CASSPEQGARTLNEKLFF.

This chain uses TRBV28 with TRBJ1-1; D uncertain. The length of the CDR3 is 14 residues. Germline CDR1 and CDR2: MDHEN and SYDVKM. The V gene lost 4 bases and the J gene lost 0 bases, with 9 bases spanning the gap. The CDR3 is CASSSPGLNTEAFF. In nucleotides, the CDR3 is TGTGCCAGCAGTTCCCCGGGTTTGAACACTGAAGCTTTCTTT.

This chain links TRBV30 with TRBJ2-3, with 12 bases matching TRBD1. CDR3 size: 15 residues. Germline CDR1 reads GTSNPN; CDR2 reads SVGIG (reference sequence). V was clipped by 3 bases and J by 6 bases; unmatched bases: 7. This CDR3 is CAWRGRDRGRDTQYF. The DNA for the CDR3 is TGTGCCTGGAGAGGCCGGGACAGGGGGCGGGATACGCAGTATTTT.

The chain links TRBV5-1 to TRBJ2-5, with a tentative D call TRBD1 (7 bases). V was shortened by 5 bases and J by 9 bases, with 17 bases between the two germline ends. CDR3 length equals 13 residues. The germline gives CDR1 SGHRS, CDR2 YFSETQ. The DNA of the CDR3 is TGCGCCAGCAGGTTCGGAGGGGGCGGGGCCCAGTACTTC. Translating gives CASRFGGGGAQYF.

This clone was detected only a few times. The rearrangement joins TRBV2 to TRBJ2-3, with D possibly being TRBD1 (5 bases). Germline V gives CDR1 SNHLY, CDR2 FYNNEI. V lost 4 bases, J lost 6 bases, and 17 bases lay in between. The CDR3 extends over 15 amino acids. The CDR3 nucleotides read TGTGCCAGCAGTGTTAGTGCGAACAGGATGGATACGCAGTATTTT. This translates into CASSVSANRMDTQYF.

The sample holds one count of this clone. The chain links TRBV10-3 to TRBJ1-4, with 9 bases identical to TRBD1. CDR1 and CDR2 from the germline V gene are ENHRY and SYGVKD. The CDR3 totals 15 residues. V lost 6 bases to trimming and J lost 5 bases; unmatched junction nucleotides: 7. The CDR3 loop is CAISPTGGFNEKLFF. The CDR3 DNA reads TGTGCCATCAGCCCCACAGGGGGCTTCAATGAAAAACTGTTTTTT.

J is TRBJ2-5 and V is TRBV4-1; 8 bases match TRBD1. There are 17 residues in the CDR3. V was pared by 0 bases and J by 4 bases, with 10 bases of the junction left unmatched. Looked up from germline, CDR1 is MGHRA and CDR2 is YSYEKL. CDR3 in DNA: TGCGCCAGCAGCCAAGATCCTTATCAGGGGGCGGGAGAGACCCAGTACTTC. This translates into CASSQDPYQGAGETQYF.

This chain joins TRBV19 and TRBJ2-1, with 7 bases aligning to TRBD1. V lost 5 bases to trimming and J lost 3 bases; unmatched junction nucleotides: 4. This CDR3 spans 14 amino acids. In germline, CDR1 is LNHDA, CDR2 SQIVND (reference sequence). The CDR3: CASSGDRFYNEQFF. In DNA form, the CDR3 reads TGTGCCAGTAGTGGGGACAGATTCTACAATGAGCAGTTCTTC.

J is TRBJ2-4 and V is TRBV10-3, with 9 bases identical to TRBD2. CDR3 length: 15 residues. V lost 10 bases and J lost 0; bases outside the gene matches: 7. From germline, CDR1 is ENHRY and CDR2 SYGVKD. The DNA for the CDR3 is TGTGCCACCACGGCGGGGGGGGTAGCCAAAAACATTCAGTACTTC. Its translation: CATTAGGVAKNIQYF.

The chain recombines TRBV29-1 with TRBJ2-3; 8 nucleotides agree with TRBD2. After removal of 4 bases from V and 1 base from J, the junction contained 1 base not matched to a gene. The length of the CDR3 is 13 residues. CDR1 and CDR2 from the germline V gene are SQVTM and ANQGSEA. DNA of the CDR3: TGCAGCGTTGTTAGCGGGGGCACAGATACGCAGTATTTT. Translating gives CSVVSGGTDTQYF.

This clone was observed a handful of times. The V call is TRBV7-9, the J call TRBJ2-3, with TRBD1 as a possible D gene (7 bases). Trimming left V 3 bases short and J 4 bases short, with 14 bases between. CDR1 is SEHNR and CDR2 is FQNEAQ in the germline V gene (reference sequence). The CDR3 extends over 15 amino acids. CDR3 loop: CASSLGLQGADTQYF. The CDR3, as DNA: TGTGCCAGCAGCTTGGGACTGCAGGGGGCAGATACGCAGTATTTT.

The V and J genes are TRBV30 and TRBJ2-5, with TRBD2 matching 10 bases. This CDR3 comprises 13 residues. From germline, CDR1 is GTSNPN and CDR2 SVGIG (reference sequence). The CDR3 reads CATSGQKGETQYF. CDR3 DNA sequence: TGTGCGACTAGCGGGCAAAAAGGGGAGACCCAGTACTTC.

This clone was recorded a few times. The V call is TRBV9, the J call TRBJ1-2, with D maybe TRBD1 (5 bases). The CDR3 is 17 residues long. The V end was cut by 4 bases, the J end by 0 bases, with 19 bases between. Germline loops: CDR1 SGDLS, CDR2 YYNGEE. The CDR3 protein is CASSPRGGREANYGYTF. The CDR3 DNA reads TGTGCCAGCAGCCCGCGGGGGGGACGGGAGGCTAACTATGGCTACACCTTC.

This clone came up a few times. This chain connects TRBV27 to TRBJ2-3, with unresolved D. Germline values: CDR1 MNHEY, CDR2 SMNVEV (reference sequence). The V end lost 2 bases, the J end lost 2 bases, and 8 bases lay between the germline ends. The CDR3 runs to 14 residues. The CDR3 DNA reads as TGTGCCAGCAGTTTACGGTCTCTCACAGATACGCAGTATTTT. It translates to CASSLRSLTDTQYF.

V usage is TRBV21-1 and J usage is TRBJ1-1; the D call TRBD1 from the table was never checked on the DNA. TRBV21-1 is termed a pseudogene. The CDR3 is 14 residues long. The CDR3 spells CASSTRTENTEAFF. The CDR3 nucleotides are TGTGCCAGCAGCACTAGGACAGAGAACACTGAAGCTTTCTTT.

This chain links TRBV18 with TRBJ1-1, with 7 bases matching TRBD1. V was pared by 6 bases and J by 7 bases, with 8 bases of the junction left unmatched. This CDR3 contains 13 residues. Germline V gene lookup returns CDR1 KGHSH and CDR2 LQKENI. The CDR3: CASSPGTAREAFF. The CDR3 DNA reads TGTGCCAGCTCCCCTGGGACAGCCCGTGAAGCTTTCTTT.

This sequence joins TRBV6-5 and TRBJ1-1, with 9 positions matching TRBD1. The CDR3 totals 14 residues. Germline V gene sequence: CDR1 MNHEY, CDR2 SVGAGI. V gave up 6 bases and J gave up 3 bases; unmatched junction bases: 5. The chain's CDR3 is CASRNRGRDTEAFF. For the CDR3, the DNA is TGTGCCAGCAGAAACAGGGGGCGGGACACTGAAGCTTTCTTT.

V and J are TRBV6-1 and TRBJ1-4; TRBD1 might be the D (6 bases). The CDR3 loop spans 15 amino acids. Trimming removed 3 bases from V and 3 bases from J, with 11 bases in between. Per the germline V gene, CDR1 is MNHNS and CDR2 is SASEGT. CDR3: CASSDSRGSNEKLFF. CDR3 coding DNA: TGTGCCAGCAGTGATTCCAGGGGATCTAATGAAAAACTGTTTTTT.

The chain has TRBV19 and TRBJ2-3, with 8 positions matching TRBD2. CDR1 and CDR2 (germline): LNHDA, SQIVND (reference sequence). The CDR3 length is 14 residues. V shed 5 bases and J 2 bases; nucleotides not matched to a gene: 3. CDR3 DNA sequence: TGTGCCAGTAGTGCAGCGGGAGACACAGATACGCAGTATTTT. Residues: CASSAAGDTDTQYF.

The V and J genes are TRBV10-3 and TRBJ2-1; TRBD2 agrees at 11 bases. V was pared by 9 bases and J by 7 bases, with 8 bases of the junction left unmatched. The CDR3 contains 14 residues. Germline values: CDR1 ENHRY, CDR2 SYGVKD. CDR3 nucleotide sequence: TGTGCCATTTTATCTAGCGGGGGGCAAAATGAGCAGTTCTTC. Protein: CAILSSGGQNEQFF.

The rearrangement uses TRBV10-3 and TRBJ2-3; D is ambiguous. Germline CDR1 is ENHRY and CDR2 is SYGVKD. This CDR3 comprises 15 residues. V lost 3 bases, J lost 3 bases, and 13 bases lay in between. The CDR3 is CAISEGSGQTDTQYF. The CDR3 nucleotides are TGTGCCATCAGTGAAGGATCGGGTCAGACAGATACGCAGTATTTT.

The chain recombines TRBV9 with TRBJ2-7; TRBD2 agrees at 11 bases. The germline V gene has CDR1 SGDLS and CDR2 YYNGEE. The CDR3 totals 13 residues. The trim removed 4 bases at V and 9 bases at J, leaving 6 bases unmatched. CDR3 sequence (DNA): TGTGCCAGCAGCACTAGCGGGGGTACAGGGCAGTACTTC. This encodes CASSTSGGTGQYF.

The chain joins TRBV6-6 to TRBJ2-1; D is perhaps TRBD1 (5 bases). This CDR3 is built from 13 residues. CDR1 and CDR2 (germline): MNHNY, SVGAGI (reference sequence). The V and J ends lost 2 bases and 3 bases respectively, with 5 bases between them. The CDR3 sequence is CASSYDSYNEQFF. CDR3 sequence (DNA): TGTGCCAGCAGTTACGACAGCTACAATGAGCAGTTCTTC.